This is a list of T cell receptor beta chains from one sample in a study of CD8 T cells in ankylosing spondylitis. In TCRdb, the 5' RACE reads were re-called with MiXCR into one record per CDR3 protein. The table shows 300,000 to 400,000 distinct CDR3 sequences, with roughly 14% occurring only once. The sample was blood, either unsorted or a sorted T cell fraction (not recorded which). All receptors derive from a male donor with ankylosing spondylitis or in good health (not recorded which). The CDR3 runs from the conserved cysteine through the conserved F or W. D genes are given only for firm matches. Clone size, where shown, is once, few, many, or a class for clones that have expanded.

cdr3_aa: CSATGTAGYEQYF
cdr3_nt: TGCAGTGCCACCGGGACAGCGGGGTACGAGCAGTACTTC
d_call: NA
v_call: TRBV20-1
clone_size: NA
j_call: TRBJ2-7

cdr3_aa: CASSPRRTIPYNEQFF
cdr3_nt: TGTGCCAGCTCCCCCAGGAGAACAATTCCCTACAATGAGCAGTTCTTC
d_call: NA
v_call: TRBV18
clone_size: NA
j_call: TRBJ2-1

cdr3_aa: CAIRDRGNNEQFF
cdr3_nt: TGTGCCATCCGGGACAGGGGGAACAATGAGCAGTTCTTC
d_call: TRBD1
v_call: TRBV7-2
clone_size: NA
j_call: TRBJ2-1

cdr3_aa: CASSPNEVSSYNEQFF
cdr3_nt: TGCGCCAGCAGCCCCAACGAAGTGAGCTCCTACAATGAGCAGTTCTTC
d_call: NA
v_call: TRBV5-1
clone_size: few
j_call: TRBJ2-1

cdr3_aa: CSARSETQYF
cdr3_nt: TGCAGTGCTAGGAGTGAGACCCAGTACTTC
d_call: NA
v_call: TRBV20-1
clone_size: NA
j_call: TRBJ2-5

cdr3_aa: CASSLGRASYNEQIF
cdr3_nt: TGTGCCAGCAGCTTGGGGAGGGCATCTTACAATGAGCAGATCTTC
d_call: TRBD2
v_call: TRBV7-9
clone_size: NA
j_call: TRBJ2-1

cdr3_aa: CASTRTSGGNEQFF
cdr3_nt: TGCGCCAGCACGCGGACTAGCGGGGGGAATGAGCAGTTCTTC
d_call: TRBD2
v_call: TRBV5-1
clone_size: few
j_call: TRBJ2-1

cdr3_aa: CSAEEGYTF
cdr3_nt: TGCAGCGCGGAAGAAGGCTACACCTTC
d_call: NA
v_call: TRBV29-1
clone_size: few
j_call: TRBJ1-2

cdr3_aa: CASMPTDRGYTEAFF
cdr3_nt: TGTGCCAGCATGCCTACGGACAGGGGTTACACTGAAGCTTTCTTT
d_call: TRBD1
v_call: TRBV12-3/TRBV12-4
clone_size: many
j_call: TRBJ1-1

cdr3_aa: CASSFGYSGANVLTF
cdr3_nt: TGTGCCAGCAGTTTCGGGTACTCTGGGGCCAACGTCCTGACTTTC
d_call: NA
v_call: TRBV27
clone_size: few
j_call: TRBJ2-6

cdr3_aa: CASSPTPNRVNTEAFF
cdr3_nt: TGTGCCAGCAGCCCTACCCCCAACAGGGTGAACACTGAAGCTTTCTTT
d_call: NA
v_call: TRBV6-1
clone_size: NA
j_call: TRBJ1-1

cdr3_aa: CASSQVGLAESTDTQYF
cdr3_nt: TGTGCCAGCAGCCAGGTGGGACTAGCGGAGAGCACAGATACGCAGTATTTT
d_call: TRBD2
v_call: TRBV4-2
clone_size: few
j_call: TRBJ2-3

cdr3_aa: CASSPPGQTEKLFF
cdr3_nt: TGTGCCAGCAGTCCCCCGGGACAGACCGAAAAACTGTTTTTT
d_call: TRBD1
v_call: TRBV6-1
clone_size: few
j_call: TRBJ1-4

cdr3_aa: CAWSVRGTLGTEAFF
cdr3_nt: TGTGCCTGGAGTGTACGAGGGACGCTAGGCACTGAAGCTTTCTTT
d_call: NA
v_call: TRBV30
clone_size: few
j_call: TRBJ1-1

cdr3_aa: CASSSSDPAYEQYF
cdr3_nt: TGTGCCAGCAGCTCATCCGACCCCGCTTACGAGCAGTACTTC
d_call: NA
v_call: TRBV7-9
clone_size: once
j_call: TRBJ2-7

cdr3_aa: CASSLRDREADTQYF
cdr3_nt: TGCGCCAGCAGCCTCCGGGACAGGGAGGCAGATACGCAGTATTTT
d_call: TRBD1
v_call: TRBV5-1
clone_size: NA
j_call: TRBJ2-3

cdr3_aa: CASSLGGLTSDTQYF
cdr3_nt: TGCGCCAGCAGCTTGGGGGGACTGACGTCGGATACGCAGTATTTT
d_call: NA
v_call: TRBV5-1
clone_size: few
j_call: TRBJ2-3

cdr3_aa: CASSHSTGTGSEKLFF
cdr3_nt: TGTGCCAGCAGTCATTCGACAGGGACCGGTAGTGAAAAACTGTTTTTT
d_call: TRBD1
v_call: TRBV6-5
clone_size: NA
j_call: TRBJ1-4

cdr3_aa: CASSEVPREIGEQYF
cdr3_nt: TGTGCCAGCAGTGAAGTACCACGGGAAATAGGAGAGCAGTACTTC
d_call: NA
v_call: TRBV2
clone_size: NA
j_call: TRBJ2-7

cdr3_aa: CASRFKTIRDEQFF
cdr3_nt: TGTGCCAGCAGATTTAAGACAATCCGGGATGAGCAGTTCTTC
d_call: NA
v_call: TRBV7-2
clone_size: NA
j_call: TRBJ2-1

cdr3_aa: CASSFPVKGVAYGYTF
cdr3_nt: TGTGCCAGCAGCTTTCCAGTTAAGGGGGTGGCCTATGGCTACACCTTC
d_call: NA
v_call: TRBV11-2
clone_size: few
j_call: TRBJ1-2

cdr3_aa: CASSLTGSWNIQYF
cdr3_nt: TGTGCCAGCAGCTTGACGGGATCGTGGAACATTCAGTACTTC
d_call: NA
v_call: TRBV7-9
clone_size: few
j_call: TRBJ2-4

cdr3_aa: CATSSWTGTSYEQYF
cdr3_nt: TGTGCCACCAGCAGCTGGACAGGGACCTCCTACGAGCAGTACTTC
d_call: TRBD1
v_call: TRBV15
clone_size: few
j_call: TRBJ2-7

cdr3_aa: CAITGELFF
cdr3_nt: TGTGCCATCACCGGGGAGCTGTTTTTT
d_call: NA
v_call: TRBV7-9
clone_size: NA
j_call: TRBJ2-2

cdr3_aa: CSAEFAWEKLFF
cdr3_nt: TGCAGTGCTGAGTTTGCGTGGGAAAAACTGTTTTTT
d_call: NA
v_call: TRBV20-1
clone_size: NA
j_call: TRBJ1-4

cdr3_aa: CATKVTQQGGSTGELFF
cdr3_nt: TGTGCCACCAAAGTAACCCAGCAGGGGGGTAGCACCGGGGAGCTGTTTTTT
d_call: NA
v_call: TRBV10-3
clone_size: many
j_call: TRBJ2-2

cdr3_aa: CASSDAYGYTF
cdr3_nt: TGCGCCAGCAGTGATGCCTATGGCTACACCTTC
d_call: NA
v_call: TRBV10-2
clone_size: NA
j_call: TRBJ1-2

cdr3_aa: CASSGGTDLAKNIQYF
cdr3_nt: TGTGCCAGCAGCGGCGGGACAGACTTAGCCAAAAACATTCAGTACTTC
d_call: NA
v_call: TRBV21-1
clone_size: few
j_call: TRBJ2-4

cdr3_aa: CASSDGQDYYEQYF
cdr3_nt: TGCGCCAGCAGTGATGGACAGGACTACTACGAGCAGTACTTC
d_call: NA
v_call: TRBV10-1
clone_size: NA
j_call: TRBJ2-7

cdr3_aa: CASSSSGGTDSYGYTF
cdr3_nt: TGCGCCAGCAGCAGTTCTGGGGGGACTGATTCATATGGCTACACCTTC
d_call: NA
v_call: TRBV5-1
clone_size: NA
j_call: TRBJ1-2

cdr3_aa: CASSQGGTSEIRLSETQYF
cdr3_nt: TGCGCCAGCAGCCAGGGGGGGACTAGCGAAATTCGGTTGTCAGAGACCCAGTACTTC
d_call: TRBD2
v_call: TRBV4-1
clone_size: NA
j_call: TRBJ2-5

cdr3_aa: CSARRPGSDTQYF
cdr3_nt: TGCAGTGCTAGGAGGCCGGGATCAGATACGCAGTATTTT
d_call: NA
v_call: TRBV20-1
clone_size: NA
j_call: TRBJ2-3

cdr3_aa: CASRKGIGELFF
cdr3_nt: TGTGCCAGCCGTAAAGGGATCGGGGAGCTGTTTTTT
d_call: NA
v_call: TRBV12-3/TRBV12-4
clone_size: many
j_call: TRBJ2-2

cdr3_aa: CSGKMNTEAFF
cdr3_nt: TGCAGCGGGAAAATGAACACTGAAGCTTTCTTT
d_call: NA
v_call: TRBV29-1
clone_size: few
j_call: TRBJ1-1

cdr3_aa: CASSPPGQGGSEAFF
cdr3_nt: TGTGCCAGCAGCCCCCCGGGACAGGGGGGATCTGAAGCTTTCTTT
d_call: TRBD1
v_call: TRBV2
clone_size: NA
j_call: TRBJ1-1

cdr3_aa: CASSELGKEAFF
cdr3_nt: TGTGCCAGCAGTGAATTAGGGAAAGAAGCTTTCTTT
d_call: NA
v_call: TRBV25-1
clone_size: NA
j_call: TRBJ1-1

cdr3_aa: CASSHVGLAGVYEQYF
cdr3_nt: TGTGCCAGCAGCCACGTGGGACTAGCGGGAGTCTACGAGCAGTACTTC
d_call: TRBD2
v_call: TRBV14
clone_size: few
j_call: TRBJ2-7

cdr3_aa: CASSFHSGGASETQYF
cdr3_nt: TGTGCCAGCAGCTTCCACAGCGGGGGGGCATCGGAGACCCAGTACTTC
d_call: TRBD2
v_call: TRBV7-2
clone_size: NA
j_call: TRBJ2-5

cdr3_aa: CASSESKGLQYF
cdr3_nt: TGCGCCAGCAGTGAGTCGAAAGGACTACAGTACTTC
d_call: NA
v_call: TRBV10-1
clone_size: few
j_call: TRBJ2-7

cdr3_aa: CASSLDPGGGTDTQYF
cdr3_nt: TGCGCCAGCAGCTTGGATCCCGGGGGCGGCACAGATACGCAGTATTTT
d_call: NA
v_call: TRBV5-1
clone_size: many
j_call: TRBJ2-3

cdr3_aa: CASEGGWDTQYF
cdr3_nt: TGCGCCAGCGAAGGGGGATGGGATACGCAGTATTTT
d_call: NA
v_call: TRBV5-1
clone_size: few
j_call: TRBJ2-3

cdr3_aa: CASSVAPTEAPYNEQFF
cdr3_nt: TGTGCCAGCAGCGTAGCTCCGACTGAAGCCCCATACAATGAGCAGTTCTTC
d_call: NA
v_call: TRBV9
clone_size: many
j_call: TRBJ2-1

cdr3_aa: CASSQDSDSGTMREQYF
cdr3_nt: TGCGCCAGCAGCCAAGATAGCGATAGCGGGACTATGCGGGAGCAGTACTTC
d_call: TRBD2
v_call: TRBV4-1
clone_size: NA
j_call: TRBJ2-7

cdr3_aa: CASSRGQGENIQYF
cdr3_nt: TGTGCCAGCAGTAGAGGACAGGGGGAAAACATTCAGTACTTC
d_call: TRBD1
v_call: TRBV27
clone_size: NA
j_call: TRBJ2-4

cdr3_aa: CASSEAASGKTDTQYF
cdr3_nt: TGCGCCAGCAGTGAGGCAGCTAGCGGTAAGACAGATACGCAGTATTTT
d_call: TRBD2
v_call: TRBV10-1
clone_size: NA
j_call: TRBJ2-3

cdr3_aa: CASSQKGTQYF
cdr3_nt: TGTGCCAGCAGTCAAAAAGGGACCCAGTACTTC
d_call: NA
v_call: TRBV14
clone_size: NA
j_call: TRBJ2-5

cdr3_aa: CASGLVVSGSHTGELFF
cdr3_nt: TGTGCTAGTGGTTTGGTAGTTAGCGGGAGCCATACCGGGGAGCTGTTTTTT
d_call: TRBD2
v_call: TRBV12-5
clone_size: many
j_call: TRBJ2-2

cdr3_aa: CASTETTSGPYNEQFF
cdr3_nt: TGTGCCAGCACCGAAACGACTAGCGGACCCTACAATGAGCAGTTCTTC
d_call: TRBD2
v_call: TRBV6-1
clone_size: few
j_call: TRBJ2-1

cdr3_aa: CAIVLGIYAYNEQFF
cdr3_nt: TGTGCCATCGTCTTAGGCATATACGCTTACAATGAGCAGTTCTTC
d_call: NA
v_call: TRBV6-1
clone_size: NA
j_call: TRBJ2-1

cdr3_aa: CASSTYGRDTYEQYF
cdr3_nt: TGTGCCAGCAGCACTTATGGCAGGGATACCTACGAGCAGTACTTC
d_call: NA
v_call: TRBV12-3/TRBV12-4
clone_size: many
j_call: TRBJ2-7

cdr3_aa: CASSQDIRREGYEQYF
cdr3_nt: TGCGCCAGCAGCCAAGATATTAGGAGGGAGGGCTACGAGCAGTACTTC
d_call: TRBD2
v_call: TRBV4-1
clone_size: NA
j_call: TRBJ2-7